Shown below are 18 T cell receptor beta chains from a single sample sequenced in a study of control samples from healthy donors and cancer patients. Generated by immunoSEQ multiplex PCR, the TCRdb table keeps only in-frame clones and is missing some. This table has 100,000 to 150,000 clones, about 90% appearing once. Sequences were obtained from blood. The receptors were sampled from a man younger than 35 in good health.

This chain connects TRBV18 to TRBJ2-5; D perhaps matches TRBD2 (5 bases). The CDR3 has 15 residues. CDR1 KGHSH and CDR2 LQKENI come from the germline V gene. V was pared by 3 bases and J by 5 bases, with 16 bases between. The CDR3 is CASSPGRPRGETQYF. The CDR3 DNA sequence: TGTGCCAGCTCACCTGGGCGGCCCAGAGGGGAGACCCAGTACTTC.

On this clone: Additional DNA sequences in this sample encode the identical CDR3. The gene calls are TRBV9 and TRBJ2-7; the match to TRBD2 covers 9 bases. This CDR3 spans 14 amino acids. V lost 0 bases to trimming and J lost 4 bases; unmatched junction nucleotides: 2. Germline assignment: CDR1 SGDLS and CDR2 YYNGEE. The CDR3 reads CASSVGLAGYEQYF. DNA for the CDR3: TGTGCCAGCAGCGTAGGGCTAGCGGGGTACGAGCAGTACTTC.

The V and J genes are TRBV27 and TRBJ2-7; D is uncertain. Trimming took 3 bases from V and 2 from J, leaving 11 bases between them. The CDR3 has 14 amino acids. Per the germline V gene, CDR1 is MNHEY and CDR2 is SMNVEV (reference sequence). In nucleotides, the CDR3 is TGTGCCAGCAGTTTTAGCCCGGACCCCTACGAGCAGTACTTC. It specifies CASSFSPDPYEQYF.

V is TRBV7-3 and J is TRBJ2-3; TRBD2 agrees at 7 bases. With 2 bases clipped from V and 0 bases from J, the junction kept 5 bases outside the gene matches. The CDR3 sequence is 16 residues long. Per germline, CDR1 SGHTA and CDR2 FQGTGA. The CDR3 is CASSLGLAESTDTQYF. The CDR3 nucleotides are TGTGCCAGCAGCTTAGGCCTAGCGGAGAGCACAGATACGCAGTATTTT.

V gene TRBV12-5 combines with J gene TRBJ1-5, with D maybe TRBD1 (5 bases). Germline loops: CDR1 LGHNT, CDR2 FRNRAP. Deletions cut 4 bases from V and 0 bases from J, with 16 bases between. CDR3 size: 17 residues. The DNA of the CDR3 is TGTGCTAGTGGTTACCCGGCGGGGCTGAATAGCAATCAGCCCCAGCATTTT. This translates into CASGYPAGLNSNQPQHF.

This chain uses TRBV27 with TRBJ1-2; D might be TRBD1 (6 bases). CDR3 length: 14 amino acids. V was trimmed by 11 bases and J by 6 bases, leaving 22 bases between them. From germline, CDR1 is MNHEY and CDR2 SMNVEV (reference sequence). This chain's CDR3 is CASSPERGADGYTF. The CDR3 DNA follows: TGTGCCTCTTCCCCCGAGCGGGGGGCAGATGGCTACACCTTC.

The chain uses TRBV27 and TRBJ1-6; no clear D gene. This CDR3 is built from 13 residues. Germline values: CDR1 MNHEY, CDR2 SMNVEV (reference sequence). Between the trimmed V and J ends, which lost 0 bases and 8 bases, there was a span of 5 bases. The CDR3, as DNA: TGTGCCAGCAGTTTATCGCGGTATTCACCCCTCCACTTT. Residues: CASSLSRYSPLHF.

This clone occurred once. The V and J genes are TRBV7-9 and TRBJ1-1; TRBD1 aligns across 7 bases. J gave up 5 bases and V 5 bases, and 8 bases lay outside the gene matches. There are 14 residues in the CDR3. Looked up from germline, CDR1 is SEHNR and CDR2 is FQNEAQ (reference sequence). CDR3 nucleotides: TGTGCCAGCAGCCTAGGGGGCGCGAAGACTGAAGCTTTCTTT. Translation: CASSLGGAKTEAFF.

Only one count was recorded for this clone. The J gene is TRBJ1-2, the V gene TRBV18, with D possibly being TRBD1 (6 bases). V gave up 6 bases and J gave up 5 bases, with 13 bases separating them. CDR3 length equals 13 residues. The V gene's germline CDR1 is KGHSH and CDR2 LQKENI. CDR3 in amino acids: CASSKGDRYGYTF. The CDR3 nucleotides read TGTGCCAGCTCGAAGGGGGACCGTTATGGCTACACCTTC.

V and J are TRBV2 and TRBJ2-1; TRBD2 matches 10 bases. The ends lost 6 bases at V and 4 bases at J; junction bases unmatched: 6. The CDR3 contains 15 residues. Germline CDR1 is SNHLY and CDR2 is FYNNEI. In DNA form, the CDR3 reads TGTGCCAGCAGCGCCGGGACTAGCGTTTACAATGAGCAGTTCTTC. It yields the protein CASSAGTSVYNEQFF.

This chain joins TRBV3-1 (or the pseudogene TRBV3-2) and TRBJ2-1; 11 bases match TRBD2. J lost 5 bases, V lost 6 bases, and 9 bases had no gene match. This CDR3 contains 16 residues. Germline V CDR1 and CDR2: LGHDT, YNNKEL (reference sequence). The CDR3 is CASRHTLAGGHNEQFF. CDR3 DNA sequence: TGTGCCAGCAGACATACTCTAGCGGGAGGACACAATGAGCAGTTCTTC.

The chain has TRBV10-2 and TRBJ2-5; 10 positions match TRBD2. There are 13 residues in the CDR3. With 8 bases clipped from V and 3 bases from J, the junction kept 3 bases outside the gene matches. Per germline, CDR1 WSHSY and CDR2 SAAADI. The CDR3 sequence: CASRLAGEETQYF. The CDR3 DNA sequence: TGCGCCAGCCGACTAGCGGGTGAAGAGACCCAGTACTTC.

The J gene is TRBJ1-3, the V gene TRBV27; weak D call: TRBD1 (6 bases). Trimming took off 5 bases at V and 3 bases at J, with 17 bases between the two ends. The germline gives CDR1 MNHEY, CDR2 SMNVEV (reference sequence). The CDR3 covers 16 residues. CDR3 DNA sequence: TGTGCCAGCAGTCGCTCGGCAGGGGTTTTTGGAAACACCATATATTTT. Amino acid sequence: CASSRSAGVFGNTIYF.

The genes are TRBV6-4 and TRBJ1-1, with unresolved D. The CDR3 covers 13 residues. Germline V lookup: CDR1 MRHNA, CDR2 SNTAGT. The V and J ends lost 6 bases and 8 bases respectively, with 16 bases between them. CDR3 residues: CASSPGRQTEAFF. DNA of the CDR3: TGTGCCAGCAGCCCCGGTAGGCAGACAGAAGCTTTCTTT.

The chain combines TRBV7-9 with TRBJ2-2; no clear D. The germline V and J ends were trimmed by 5 bases and 3 bases, with 16 bases remaining between them. This CDR3 is 16 amino acids long. Per germline, CDR1 SEHNR and CDR2 FQNEAQ (reference sequence). The CDR3 spells CASSVKSGGDTGELFF. The CDR3 DNA reads TGTGCCAGCAGCGTAAAGTCTGGCGGAGACACCGGGGAGCTGTTTTTT.

The chain combines TRBV4-1 with TRBJ1-2; D is unclear. Looked up from germline, CDR1 is MGHRA and CDR2 is YSYEKL. This CDR3 is built from 15 residues. The V and J ends lost 0 bases and 6 bases respectively, with 14 bases between them. For the CDR3, the DNA is TGCGCCAGCAGCCAAGATATCGTCCGTACGGATGGCTACACCTTC. Translated: CASSQDIVRTDGYTF.

For this clone: Other DNA sequences within the sample encode an identical CDR3. The chain couples TRBV5-1 to TRBJ2-7; 7 nucleotides agree with TRBD1. V lost 0 bases, J lost 2 bases, and 2 bases stayed unmatched. This CDR3 has 14 residues. Germline V gives CDR1 SGHRS, CDR2 YFSETQ. The CDR3 DNA reads as TGCGCCAGCAGCTTGGGACAGGGAGCCTACGAGCAGTACTTC. It encodes CASSLGQGAYEQYF.

The genes are TRBV18 and TRBJ1-5, with a weak D call TRBD1 (5 bases). This CDR3 comprises 16 residues. Trimming stripped 0 bases from V and 5 bases from J, with 14 bases between. Germline lookup yields CDR1 KGHSH and CDR2 LQKENI. DNA for the CDR3: TGTGCCAGCTCACCACCGGGAAGGGGAAATGATCAGCCCCAGCATTTT. This gives the protein CASSPPGRGNDQPQHF.